These 19 T cell receptor beta chains came from one sample sequenced in a study of blood T cell repertoires in COVID-19. TCRdb keeps only in-frame clones here, not all; method: immunoSEQ multiplex PCR. Among about 76,000 clones listed, over 75% were seen once. The sequencing input was peripheral blood. The receptors derive from a man aged 45-60 years with active COVID-19.

The chain employs TRBV2 and TRBJ2-1, with 7 positions matching TRBD1. The CDR3 sequence is 16 residues long. CDR1 and CDR2 from the germline V gene are SNHLY and FYNNEI. Trimming took 4 bases from V and 7 from J; bases not matched to a gene: 13. Written as DNA, the CDR3 is TGTGCCAGCAGTGGCTTTCCACAGGGGTTCGTTAATGAGCAGTTCTTC. Translating gives CASSGFPQGFVNEQFF.

The rearrangement links TRBV6-6 to TRBJ1-2; D perhaps matches TRBD1 (5 bases). This CDR3 contains 13 residues. Germline loops: CDR1 MNHNY, CDR2 SVGAGI (reference sequence). The V and J ends lost 8 bases and 3 bases respectively, with 13 bases between them. The chain's CDR3 is CASSDGGYYGYTF. In DNA form, the CDR3 reads TGTGCCAGCTCCGACGGGGGATACTATGGCTACACCTTC.

The J gene is TRBJ2-7, the V gene TRBV11-2; D is possibly TRBD2 (6 bases). The V end was cut by 8 bases, the J end by 3 bases, with 8 bases between. The germline gives CDR1 SGHAT, CDR2 FQNNGV. This CDR3 comprises 11 residues. This CDR3 is CASRGYYEQYF. For the CDR3, the DNA is TGTGCCAGCCGGGGGTACTACGAGCAGTACTTC. Full variable domain (rest looked up from reference TRBV11-2 and TRBJ2-7): EAGVAQSPRYKIIEKRQSVAFWCNPISGHATLYWYQQILGQGPKLLIQFQNNGVVDDSQLPKDRFSAERLKGVDSTLKIQPAKLEDSAVYLCASRGYYEQYFGPGTRLTVT.

The V and J genes are TRBV7-2 and TRBJ1-1; D ambiguous. V was pared by 1 base and J by 1 base, with 16 bases between. Germline assignment: CDR1 SGHTA and CDR2 FQGNSA. CDR3 size: 17 residues. The CDR3 sequence: CASSLVRVSNSNTEAFF. In DNA, the CDR3 is TGTGCCAGCAGCTTAGTGCGGGTTTCTAACTCGAACACTGAAGCTTTCTTT.

The chain combines TRBV29-1 with TRBJ2-1, with 8 nucleotides matching TRBD2. Looked up from germline, CDR1 is SQVTM and CDR2 is ANQGSEA. The CDR3 runs to 13 residues. Trimming removed 6 bases from V and 0 bases from J; junction bases left unmatched: 1. CDR3 region: CSVGLGSYNEQFF. CDR3 coding DNA: TGCAGCGTGGGACTAGGCTCCTACAATGAGCAGTTCTTC.

V and J are TRBV24-1 and TRBJ2-5, with 8 nucleotides matching TRBD2. Germline lookup yields CDR1 KGHDR and CDR2 SFDVKD. The junction had 5 bases not matched to a gene; V was cut back by 1 base and J by 2 bases. The CDR3 runs to 16 residues. The CDR3 bases are TGTGCCACCAGTGATTTAAATAGCGGGGCTCAAGAGACCCAGTACTTC. Amino acid sequence: CATSDLNSGAQETQYF.

The chain has TRBV5-5 and TRBJ1-5, with 7 bases identical to TRBD1. CDR1 is SGHKS, CDR2 YYEKEE, per germline (reference sequence). V lost 0 bases, J lost 6 bases, and 6 bases stayed unmatched. CDR3 length: 15 amino acids. CDR3 protein: CASSLERQGSQPQHF. DNA for the CDR3: TGTGCCAGCAGCTTGGAGAGACAGGGTTCTCAGCCCCAGCATTTT.

This rearrangement joins TRBV14 to TRBJ2-7; 7 nucleotides match TRBD2. V gave up 4 bases and J gave up 5 bases; unmatched junction bases: 14. This CDR3 spans 16 amino acids. Germline CDR1 SGHDN, CDR2 FVKESK. CDR3 sequence: CASSPTGGRLNNEQYF. CDR3 DNA sequence: TGTGCCAGCAGCCCAACGGGCGGGAGACTAAACAACGAGCAGTACTTC. The complete variable domain, with remaining parts taken from reference TRBV14 and TRBJ2-7, reads EAGVTQFPSHSVIEKGQTVTLRCDPISGHDNLYWYRRVMGKEIKFLLHFVKESKQDESGMPNNRFLAERTGGTYSTLKVQPAELEDSGVYFCASSPTGGRLNNEQYFGPGTRLTVT.

The sample holds a few counts of this clone. The rearrangement joins TRBV2 to TRBJ1-3, with 7 bases that match TRBD1. The junction had 9 bases not matched to a gene; V was cut back by 3 bases and J by 4 bases. Germline loops: CDR1 SNHLY, CDR2 FYNNEI. The CDR3 sequence is 16 residues long. Written as DNA, the CDR3 is TGTGCCAGCAGTGATCAGGGGGTAGGAAGAGGAAACACCATATATTTT. As protein: CASSDQGVGRGNTIYF.

CDR3 sequence: CAISEGGGKTQYF. The CDR3, as DNA: TGTGCCATCAGTGAGGGGGGAGGCAAGACCCAGTACTTC. The V gene is TRBV10-3, the J gene TRBJ2-5, with D perhaps matching TRBD2 (6 bases). CDR1 ENHRY and CDR2 SYGVKD come from the germline V gene. Trimming removed 2 bases from V and 6 bases from J, with 10 bases in between. The CDR3 is made up of 13 amino acids.

CDR3 in DNA: TGCAGCGTCCGGGAATTTCCCTACGAGCAGTACTTC. Protein sequence: CSVREFPYEQYF. The V call is TRBV29-1, the J call TRBJ2-7; TRBD2 might be the D (5 bases). Deletions cut 6 bases from V and 2 bases from J, with 11 bases between. CDR3 length equals 12 residues. Germline assignment: CDR1 SQVTM and CDR2 ANQGSEA.

This chain joins TRBV6-5 and TRBJ1-2, with 8 bases lining up with TRBD1. CDR3 length: 15 residues. Germline V gene data show CDR1 as MNHEY and CDR2 as SVGAGI. Losses at the gene ends were 6 bases for V and 4 bases for J; bases not matched to a gene: 10. CDR3: CASSALQTGGYGYTF. Written as DNA, the CDR3 is TGTGCCAGCAGCGCACTTCAAACAGGGGGCTATGGCTACACCTTC.

The chain is built from TRBV27 and TRBJ2-5; TRBD1 is a possible D gene (6 bases). The CDR3 is 13 amino acids. V was cut by 5 bases and J by 2 bases, with 9 bases left in between. Germline CDR1 is MNHEY and CDR2 is SMNVEV (reference sequence). CDR3 nucleotides: TGTGCCAGCAGTCACAGGGTACAAGAGACCCAGTACTTC. It is translated as CASSHRVQETQYF.

J is TRBJ2-1 and V is TRBV29-1; no clear D gene. The CDR3 length is 15 residues. CDR1 and CDR2 (germline): SQVTM, ANQGSEA. The V end lost 4 bases, the J end lost 0 bases, and 13 bases lay between the germline ends. CDR3 residues: CSVVGVTSSYNEQFF. In DNA form, the CDR3 reads TGCAGCGTTGTTGGAGTGACCAGCTCCTACAATGAGCAGTTCTTC.

The chain employs TRBV6-2 or TRBV6-3 and TRBJ1-1; 7 bases fit TRBD1. The junction had 4 bases not matched to a gene; V was cut back by 6 bases and J by 0 bases. The germline V gene encodes CDR1 MNHEY and CDR2 SVGEGT. The CDR3 has 14 residues. Here the CDR3 reads CASSRGQLNTEAFF. The DNA of the CDR3 is TGTGCCAGCAGCCGGGGACAGCTGAACACTGAAGCTTTCTTT.

V usage is TRBV4-2 and J usage is TRBJ1-2, with 9 bases aligning to TRBD1. The germline V gene has CDR1 LGHNA and CDR2 YNFKEQ. V shed 6 bases, J shed 4 bases, and the junction held 6 bases outside the gene matches. The CDR3 has 14 amino acids. The CDR3 loop reads CASSPGTGSYGYTF. For the CDR3, the DNA is TGTGCCAGCAGTCCCGGGACAGGGAGCTATGGCTACACCTTC.

This chain joins TRBV4-2 and TRBJ1-2; D remains ambiguous. The CDR3 loop spans 14 amino acids. Germline CDR1 reads LGHNA; CDR2 reads YNFKEQ. Trimming took off 1 base at V and 0 bases at J, with 6 bases between the two ends. The CDR3 DNA reads TGTGCCAGCAGCCAAGTCCAGGCTAACTATGGCTACACCTTC. It translates to CASSQVQANYGYTF.

DNA of the CDR3: TGTGCCAGCAGCCTCCTTGGACTAGCGGGGAACCAAGAGACCCAGTACTTC. Protein: CASSLLGLAGNQETQYF. J is TRBJ2-5 and V is TRBV5-6; 12 bases align to TRBD2. From germline, CDR1 is SGHDT and CDR2 YYEEEE. Unmatched junction bases numbered 7, after V lost 4 bases and J lost 0 bases. There are 17 residues in the CDR3.

The chain carries TRBV5-1 and TRBJ1-5, with D perhaps matching TRBD1 (6 bases). CDR3 length equals 15 residues. Trimming took off 2 bases at V and 5 bases at J, with 14 bases between the two ends. Germline loops: CDR1 SGHRS, CDR2 YFSETQ. The CDR3 DNA sequence: TGCGCCAGCAGCTTTGACCCGGGGGGCGATCAGCCCCAGCATTTT. It codes for CASSFDPGGDQPQHF.